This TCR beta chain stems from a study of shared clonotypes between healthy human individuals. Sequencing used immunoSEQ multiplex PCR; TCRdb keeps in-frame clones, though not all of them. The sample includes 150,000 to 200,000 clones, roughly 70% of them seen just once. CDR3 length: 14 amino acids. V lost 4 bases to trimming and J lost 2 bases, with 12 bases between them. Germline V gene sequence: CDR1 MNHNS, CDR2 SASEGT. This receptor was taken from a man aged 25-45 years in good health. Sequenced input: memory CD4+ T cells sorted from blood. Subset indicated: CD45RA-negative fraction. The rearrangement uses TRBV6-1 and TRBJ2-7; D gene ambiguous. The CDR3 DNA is TGTGCCAGCAGTGGGGTTGGGTTAACCTACGAGCAGTACTTC. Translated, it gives CASSGVGLTYEQYF.